This TCR beta chain was sequenced during a study of spatial heterogeneity in lung cancer. Overall study: The correlation between TCR transcript counts in tumor regions and a T cell module score from matched bulk RNA-seq was strong. Points from the study as a whole: In tumors, expanded intratumoral alpha and beta TCR counts tracked mutation counts.

TCRdb ran MiXCR on the 5' RACE reads and lists one entry per CDR3 protein. The sample yields 3,000 to 4,500 distinct CDR3 sequences, roughly 4.7% seen once. The time point here: sample taken at primary tumor resection. V lost 1 base, J lost 3 bases, and 12 bases lay in between. This CDR3 spans 15 amino acids. The germline CDR1 and CDR2 sequences are SGHAT and FQNNGV. In its sample, this clonotype ranks as medium-sized. Its antigen is as yet unknown. Sequenced here: lung tumor tissue, sampled at surgery. This TCR derives from a female donor with early-stage non-small cell lung cancer. This sequence joins TRBV11-2 and TRBJ1-2; no clear D gene. CDR3 amino acids: CASSLGHSGDYGYTF. For the CDR3, the DNA is TGTGCCAGCAGCTTAGGCCATTCGGGAGACTATGGCTACACCTTC. The variable domain in full, with the rest retrieved from reference TRBV11-2 and TRBJ1-2, is EAGVAQSPRYKIIEKRQSVAFWCNPISGHATLYWYQQILGQGPKLLIQFQNNGVVDDSQLPKDRFSAERLKGVDSTLKIQPAKLEDSAVYLCASSLGHSGDYGYTFGSGTRLTVV.